The 24 T cell receptor beta chains below were found in one sample sequenced in a study of T cell repertoires in cytomegalovirus infection. In TCRdb, the reads were re-called with MiXCR into one record per CDR3 protein. The table includes about 20,000 distinct CDR3 sequences, 35% to 45% detected once. For these TCRs, the target antigens are not known. The sequencing used CD8+ T cells from cultured PBMCs, collected from culture after CMV antigen stimulation. These receptors were collected from a human donor in good health (CMV status not recorded). Some clones in this sample may be carry-over from other donors' samples.

This clonotype was seen more than once but under ten times. The V call is TRBV7-9, the J call TRBJ1-5, with TRBD1 as a possible D gene (5 bases). Germline V lookup: CDR1 SEHNR, CDR2 FQNEAQ (reference sequence). Trimming removed 6 bases from V and 5 bases from J, with 8 bases in between. The CDR3 totals 12 residues. The CDR3 reads CASSTGDQPQHF. The CDR3 DNA reads as TGTGCCAGCAGTACGGGGGATCAGCCCCAGCATTTT.

The sample holds a few counts of this clonotype. CDR3 sequence (DNA): TGTGCCAGCAGCCCTAGACAGGGCAATGAGCAGTTCTTC. It encodes CASSPRQGNEQFF. The rearrangement links TRBV7-8 to TRBJ2-1; 7 bases agree with TRBD1. The CDR3 totals 13 residues. The J segment lost 6 bases and the V segment lost 5 bases, leaving 4 bases of the junction unmatched. The germline CDR1 and CDR2 sequences are SGHVS and FQNEAQ.

This clonotype was seen a handful of times. This chain links TRBV7-8 with TRBJ2-7; tentative D call: TRBD1 (6 bases). The V end was cut by 6 bases, the J end by 9 bases, with 24 bases between. The length of the CDR3 is 15 residues. Germline V gene sequence: CDR1 SGHVS, CDR2 FQNEAQ. CDR3 DNA: TGTGCCAGCAGACCTGGACAGTCACAGTCATATGTGCAGTACTTC. As protein: CASRPGQSQSYVQYF.

The rearrangement joins TRBV7-6 to TRBJ2-2, with D possibly matching TRBD2 (6 bases). CDR3 size: 16 residues. Trimming cost V 5 bases and J 5 bases, with 18 bases left between them. CDR1 SGHVS and CDR2 FNYEAQ come from the germline V gene. CDR3 amino acids: CASSPPMGLGTGELFF. In DNA form, the CDR3 reads TGTGCCAGCAGCCCACCGATGGGACTGGGAACCGGGGAGCTGTTTTTT.

This clonotype appeared a few times. The CDR3 here is CSARASLSYNEQFF. In DNA, the CDR3 is TGCAGTGCTAGAGCCTCCCTGTCCTACAATGAGCAGTTCTTC. This sequence joins TRBV20-1 and TRBJ2-1; D remains unclear. The CDR3 has 14 residues. V lost 1 base to trimming and J lost 1 base, with 8 bases between them. CDR1 and CDR2 from the germline V gene are DFQATT and SNEGSKA (reference sequence).

There are a few counts of this clonotype. V gene TRBV7-2 combines with J gene TRBJ2-1, with 9 positions matching TRBD2. V trimming: 2 bases; J trimming: 7 bases; junction bases outside the gene matches: 9. From germline, CDR1 is SGHTA and CDR2 FQGNSA. CDR3 size: 16 residues. The CDR3 region has the DNA TGTGCCAGCAGCTTACTATGGAGCGGGGGGTCTAATGAGCAGTTCTTC. Amino acids: CASSLLWSGGSNEQFF. The full variable domain, in which reference TRBV7-2 and TRBJ2-1 provide the parts outside the CDR3, is GAGVSQSPSNKVTEKGKDVELRCDPISGHTALYWYRQSLGQGLEFLIYFQGNSAPDKSGLPSDRFSAERTGGSVSTLTIQRTQQEDSAVYLCASSLLWSGGSNEQFFGPGTRLTVL.

The chain has TRBV6-1 and TRBJ2-7, with D possibly matching TRBD2 (5 bases). CDR1 and CDR2 (germline): MNHNS, SASEGT. The CDR3 loop spans 15 amino acids. The CDR3 DNA reads as TGTGCTCATGCAGAGGGTCACGGGAAGCGGCGCGAGCAGTACTTC. Translation gives CAHAEGHGKRREQYF.

The rearrangement links TRBV7-2 to TRBJ1-3; TRBD1 is a possible D gene (5 bases). V was trimmed by 4 bases and J by 4 bases, leaving 17 bases between them. Germline V gene data show CDR1 as SGHTA and CDR2 as FQGNSA. The CDR3 has 16 amino acids. The CDR3 region has the DNA TGTGCCAGCAGCTCCGCGGTTGTGCGGGGGGGAAACACCATATATTTT. Translated: CASSSAVVRGGNTIYF.

On this clonotype itself: With a much larger clone just one base away, this may be a read error. The gene calls are TRBV6-2 or TRBV6-3 and TRBJ2-1, with D possibly matching TRBD1 (6 bases). Trimming cost V 7 bases and J 9 bases, with 19 bases left between them. The CDR3 extends over 14 amino acids. Germline V CDR1 and CDR2: MNHEY, SVGEGT. The CDR3 loop reads CASTRGVEATEQFF. In nucleotides, the CDR3 is TGTGCCAGCACCAGGGGTGTTGAGGCGACTGAGCAGTTCTTC.

This chain links TRBV11-2 with TRBJ2-1; D might be TRBD1 or TRBD2, each matching 7 bases. The CDR3 has 14 amino acids. V shed 5 bases and J shed 10 bases, with 18 bases lying between them. Per the germline V gene, CDR1 is SGHAT and CDR2 is FQNNGV. CDR3 loop: CASSLGQGGGEQFF. CDR3 nucleotides: TGTGCCAGCAGCCTGGGGCAGGGGGGGGGGGAGCAGTTCTTC.

V gene TRBV12-3 or TRBV12-4 combines with J gene TRBJ1-1; D uncertain. V lost 3 bases and J lost 8, with 10 bases in between. The CDR3 contains 12 residues. CDR3 DNA: TGTGCCAGCAGTTTTTTCCCGTCGGAAGCTTTCTTT. Translation gives CASSFFPSEAFF.

This sequence joins TRBV7-8 and TRBJ1-1; no firm D call. CDR3 length equals 14 residues. The ends were cut back, 5 bases at V and 0 bases at J, with 10 bases in the middle. Germline V CDR1 and CDR2: SGHVS, FQNEAQ. The CDR3: CASSPRAMNTEAFF. The CDR3 bases are TGTGCCAGCAGCCCCCGGGCGATGAACACTGAAGCTTTCTTT.

This clonotype was picked up a small number of times. This sequence joins TRBV6-2 or TRBV6-3 and TRBJ1-5; TRBD1 might be the D (6 bases). The CDR3 is 19 residues long. V shed 6 bases and J shed 3 bases, with 27 bases lying between them. Germline CDR1 MNHEY, CDR2 SVGEGT. CDR3 DNA sequence: TGTGCCAGCAGCTCCCCCCCCTCTTACAGGGCCCCACTCAATCAGCCCCAGCATTTT. It specifies CASSSPPSYRAPLNQPQHF.

The gene calls are TRBV27 and TRBJ2-2; D is perhaps TRBD1 or TRBD2 (5 bases each). The CDR3 totals 13 residues. Germline V lookup: CDR1 MNHEY, CDR2 SMNVEV (reference sequence). Trimming cost V 8 bases and J 5 bases, with 12 bases left between them. The CDR3 DNA sequence: TGTGCCAGCGTGGCCGGGGCTACCGGGGAGCTGTTTTTT. Encoded protein: CASVAGATGELFF.

The CDR3 DNA follows: TGTGCCAGCAGTTACTCGAGCGCGGGGGTCACCTCCTACGAGCAGTACTTC. Its translation is CASSYSSAGVTSYEQYF. The rearrangement uses TRBV6-5 and TRBJ2-7; 7 positions agree with TRBD2. J was trimmed by 0 bases and V by 0 bases; bases with no gene match: 8. Germline assignment: CDR1 MNHEY and CDR2 SVGAGI. The CDR3 loop spans 17 amino acids.

The chain recombines TRBV15 with TRBJ1-3; D is undetermined. V lost 0 bases to trimming and J lost 0 bases, with 6 bases between them. Germline V gene lookup returns CDR1 LNHNV and CDR2 YYDKDF (reference sequence). The CDR3 totals 15 residues. The CDR3 spells CATSRDRPSGNTIYF. In DNA, the CDR3 is TGTGCCACCAGCAGAGACCGACCCTCTGGAAACACCATATATTTT.

The rearrangement uses TRBV6-1 and TRBJ2-3; TRBD2 aligns across 12 bases. V dropped 2 bases and J dropped 4; count of bases not matched to a gene: 1. This CDR3 has 15 amino acids. CDR1 and CDR2 (germline): MNHNS, SASEGT. The CDR3 loop reads CASSELAGGADTQYF. CDR3 in DNA: TGTGCCAGCAGTGAACTAGCGGGAGGGGCAGATACGCAGTATTTT.

The rearrangement links TRBV28 to TRBJ2-5; TRBD1 aligns across 11 bases. The CDR3 covers 16 residues. The trim removed 6 bases at V and 1 base at J, leaving 7 bases unmatched. Germline V gene data show CDR1 as MDHEN and CDR2 as SYDVKM. CDR3 bases: TGTGCCAGCAGCCTAGGACAGGGGGCGCCCCAAGAGACCCAGTACTTC. Its translation: CASSLGQGAPQETQYF. Filled out from reference TRBV28 and TRBJ2-5, the complete variable domain reads DVKVTQSSRYLVKRTGEKVFLECVQDMDHENMFWYRQDPGLGLRLIYFSYDVKMKEKGDIPEGYSVSREKKERFSLILESASTNQTSMYLCASSLGQGAPQETQYFGPGTRLLVL.

V and J are TRBV5-1 and TRBJ1-1, with unresolved D. The length of the CDR3 is 14 residues. The germline gives CDR1 SGHRS, CDR2 YFSETQ. V lost 1 base, J lost 4 bases, and 11 bases lay in between. The CDR3, as DNA: TGCGCCAGCAGCTTGAGGGTCGGAGGCACTGAAGCTTTCTTT. It specifies CASSLRVGGTEAFF. The variable domain in full, completed from reference TRBV5-1 and TRBJ1-1, reads KAGVTQTPRYLIKTRGQQVTLSCSPISGHRSVSWYQQTPGQGLQFLFEYFSETQRNKGNFPGRFSGRQFSNSRSEMNVSTLELGDSALYLCASSLRVGGTEAFFGQGTRLTVV.

The chain employs TRBV7-9 and TRBJ2-1; TRBD2 matches 7 bases. The CDR3 extends over 16 amino acids. V lost 4 bases to trimming and J lost 8 bases; unmatched junction nucleotides: 14. Per the germline V gene, CDR1 is SEHNR and CDR2 is FQNEAQ (reference sequence). The CDR3 nucleotides are TGTGCCAGCAGCTCCTCTAGCGGAGCCGCGGTGGATGAGCAGTTCTTC. It encodes CASSSSSGAAVDEQFF.

In regard to this clonotype: The junction does not match germline at one end; this may be a read error. This chain joins TRBV7-2 and TRBJ2-7; D assignment may be TRBD1 or TRBD2 (5 bases each). CDR1 and CDR2 from the germline V gene are SGHTA and FQGNSA. The CDR3 is 14 amino acids. The DNA of the CDR3 is TGTGCCAGCGGCTTAGAGGGGCGCTTCTACGAGCAGTACTTC. This sequence encodes CASGLEGRFYEQYF.

This clonotype was counted only a few times. The V call is TRBV4-1, the J call TRBJ2-7; D may be TRBD1 (6 bases). CDR1 and CDR2 from the germline V gene are MGHRA and YSYEKL. The CDR3 runs 14 residues. V shed 4 bases and J shed 3 bases, with 13 bases lying between them. The DNA for the CDR3 is TGCGCCAGCAGCCGCGAGGGGGTAATCTACGAGCAGTACTTC. It codes for CASSREGVIYEQYF.

This clonotype was counted a few times. The CDR3 sequence: CASSQDSAGDLHNEQFF. The CDR3 nucleotides read TGCGCCAGCAGCCAAGATTCGGCAGGGGATCTACACAATGAGCAGTTCTTC. The chain links TRBV4-1 to TRBJ2-1, with D possibly TRBD1 on 6 matching bases. CDR3 size: 17 residues. The V and J ends lost 0 bases and 5 bases respectively, with 17 bases between them. The V gene's germline CDR1 is MGHRA and CDR2 YSYEKL.

In this sample, this clonotype turned up a few times. The rearrangement links TRBV12-3 or TRBV12-4 to TRBJ1-2; no reliable D call. This CDR3 is built from 14 residues. Trimming cost V 7 bases and J 1 base, with 13 bases left between them. Here the CDR3 DNA reads TGTGCCAGCAAGGCAATTACTTTTAACTATGGCTACACCTTC. Its protein is CASKAITFNYGYTF.